This entry is about one T cell receptor (beta chain). The record originates from a study of T-cell memory formation after mild COVID-19. One entry per CDR3 protein results from TCRdb running MiXCR on the 5' RACE reads. The table shows fewer than 350,000 distinct CDR3 sequences, with roughly 18% occurring only once. The V gene's germline CDR1 is SEHNR and CDR2 FQNEAQ (reference sequence). The CDR3 totals 18 residues. V was pared by 5 bases and J by 1 base, with 15 bases of the junction left unmatched. The rearrangement links TRBV7-9 to TRBJ2-5, with 8 bases matching TRBD1. The source is a young man who had mild COVID-19 (a few samples of this study predate the infection). Cell type and time point are not known. The specimen was PBMCs or a T cell subset sorted from them (not recorded which). CDR3 bases: TGTGCCAGCAGCCCAATATTCCGGGACAGGAGTTTCCAAGAGACCCAGTACTTC. It translates to CASSPIFRDRSFQETQYF. The whole variable domain, filled in from reference TRBV7-9 and TRBJ2-5, reads DTGVSQNPRHKITKRGQNVTFRCDPISEHNRLYWYRQTLGQGPEFLTYFQNEAQLEKSRLLSDRFSAERPKGSFSTLEIQRTEQGDSAMYLCASSPIFRDRSFQETQYFGPGTRLLVL.